The clone carrying this TCR beta chain was recorded a few times. Its cognate antigen is unknown. The data stem from a study of T cells in Graves' hyperthyroidism and ophthalmopathy. General study points: Before onset, ophthalmopathy was predicted by the model a median roughly 6.8 months earlier.

Trimming took 4 bases from V and 5 from J; bases not matched to a gene: 10. Germline loops: CDR1 SGHTA, CDR2 FQGTGA. The CDR3 loop spans 15 amino acids. PBMCs were collected from an approximately 9.3 ml volume of fresh peripheral blood. RNA transcripts gave rise to amplified TCR beta CDR3 regions. The HTBI primer set served for first-round RT-PCR of the TCR CDR3. TCRdb itself ran the multiplex PCR reads through MiXCR, one entry per CDR3 protein. The sample lists 400,000 or so distinct CDR3 sequences, roughly 15% occurring once. The sample was blood. This receptor was obtained from a woman in her sixties or seventies with Graves' ophthalmopathy. J is TRBJ2-7 and V is TRBV7-3, with 8 bases lining up with TRBD2. CDR3 protein: CASSSFGTRENEQYF. CDR3 sequence (DNA): TGTGCCAGCAGCTCATTTGGGACTAGGGAGAACGAGCAGTACTTC.